The 19 T cell receptor beta chains given below trace back to one sample, sequenced in a study of human T cells and chemical hapten exposure. One entry per CDR3 protein, called by TCRdb with MiXCR from the RACE reads. The sample has 250,000 or so distinct CDR3 sequences, around 7% seen once. The time point: pre-sensitization, week 0. Treatment indicated: therapeutic diphenylcyclopropenone sensitization with weekly scalp DPC. The sequencing here drew on whole blood, taken in connection with sensitization to the hapten diphenylcyclopropenone (DPC). The source is a man aged 18 to 30 with alopecia areata. Some clones in this sample may be carry-over from other donors' samples.

The CDR3, as DNA: TGTGCCAGCAGCTTAGATAGTTTTCCTTCTAACTATGGCTACACCTTC. Amino acid sequence: CASSLDSFPSNYGYTF. The chain couples TRBV7-2 to TRBJ1-2; D is unclear. Germline-derived CDR1 and CDR2 are SGHTA and FQGNSA. The CDR3 loop spans 16 amino acids. The V end was cut by 1 base, the J end by 0 bases, with 12 bases between.

The sample holds many counts of this clonotype. The chain uses TRBV7-2 and TRBJ1-1, with D possibly matching TRBD1 (6 bases). Germline V gene lookup returns CDR1 SGHTA and CDR2 FQGNSA. Trimming took off 4 bases at V and 4 bases at J, with 16 bases between the two ends. The CDR3 totals 15 residues. CDR3 bases: TGTGCCAGCAGCTCTTCAGGGGAACCGGGCACTGAAGCTTTCTTT. It codes for CASSSSGEPGTEAFF. Full variable domain (rest looked up from reference TRBV7-2 and TRBJ1-1): GAGVSQSPSNKVTEKGKDVELRCDPISGHTALYWYRQSLGQGLEFLIYFQGNSAPDKSGLPSDRFSAERTGGSVSTLTIQRTQQEDSAVYLCASSSSGEPGTEAFFGQGTRLTVV.

The genes are TRBV20-1 and TRBJ1-6; TRBD1 is a possible D gene (6 bases). Between the trimmed V and J ends, which lost 5 bases and 7 bases, there was a span of 9 bases. The CDR3 has 12 amino acids. Germline loops: CDR1 DFQATT, CDR2 SNEGSKA (reference sequence). The CDR3 coding sequence is TGCAGTGCTTCAGACAGGAATTCACCCCTCCACTTT. This gives the protein CSASDRNSPLHF.

This clonotype showed up many times. The J gene is TRBJ1-1, the V gene TRBV7-2, with D unresolved. The CDR3 spans 18 residues. CDR1 is SGHTA, CDR2 FQGNSA, per germline. V was cut by 5 bases and J by 0 bases, with 22 bases left in between. DNA for the CDR3: TGTGCCAGCAGCCCCAGCAAACACCCCAACTTTTTGAACACTGAAGCTTTCTTT. Its protein product is CASSPSKHPNFLNTEAFF.

The gene calls are TRBV29-1 and TRBJ1-1, with D possibly TRBD1 on 5 matching bases. The CDR3 has 13 amino acids. CDR1 is SQVTM and CDR2 is ANQGSEA in the germline V gene. Trimming removed 7 bases at V and 4 bases at J, with 16 bases between. This CDR3 reads CSGNRFPSTEAFF. CDR3 nucleotide sequence: TGCAGCGGCAACAGGTTTCCATCCACTGAAGCTTTCTTT.

Ten or more counts support this clonotype. The chain couples TRBV6-4 to TRBJ2-3; 12 bases agree with TRBD1. The length of the CDR3 is 16 residues. Germline V gene sequence: CDR1 MRHNA, CDR2 SNTAGT. With 3 bases clipped from V and 4 bases from J, the junction kept 5 bases outside the gene matches. CDR3 DNA sequence: TGTGCCAGCAGTGAGACCGGGACAGGGGGCGCAGATACGCAGTATTTT. Protein: CASSETGTGGADTQYF.

V and J are TRBV20-1 and TRBJ1-6; 9 positions match TRBD1. This CDR3 is built from 15 residues. Germline CDR1 DFQATT, CDR2 SNEGSKA (reference sequence). Losses at the gene ends were 1 base for V and 11 bases for J; bases not matched to a gene: 9. CDR3 DNA sequence: TGCAGTGCTAGAGCCGGCGGGACAGGGTTGCCACCCCTCCACTTT. This translates into CSARAGGTGLPPLHF.

There are a few counts of this clonotype. The chain has TRBV20-1 and TRBJ2-7, with a tentative D call TRBD1 (5 bases). The V gene's germline CDR1 is DFQATT and CDR2 SNEGSKA (reference sequence). The CDR3 length is 16 residues. The V gene lost 0 bases and the J gene lost 3 bases, with 18 bases spanning the gap. This CDR3 reads CSARDVGRVGNYEQYF. DNA of the CDR3: TGCAGTGCTAGAGATGTGGGCAGGGTTGGTAACTACGAGCAGTACTTC.

This clonotype was seen ten or more times. The rearrangement joins TRBV10-2 to TRBJ1-2, with D perhaps TRBD1 (5 bases). V lost 3 bases, J lost 6 bases, and 17 bases lay in between. The germline V gene has CDR1 WSHSY and CDR2 SAAADI. There are 15 residues in the CDR3. This CDR3 reads CASSDRGYPRDGYTF. The CDR3 bases are TGCGCCAGCAGTGATCGGGGGTACCCCAGGGATGGCTACACCTTC.

A few counts support this clonotype. The chain employs TRBV4-1 and TRBJ2-3; TRBD2 agrees at 10 bases. Germline V lookup: CDR1 MGHRA, CDR2 YSYEKL. Unmatched junction bases numbered 11, after V lost 3 bases and J lost 2 bases. The CDR3 consists of 18 residues. The CDR3 bases are TGCGCCAGCAGCCAGCACCAAACTAGCGGGGCTGACACAGATACGCAGTATTTT. Residues: CASSQHQTSGADTDTQYF.

The rearrangement joins TRBV7-9 to TRBJ1-1; 7 nucleotides match TRBD1. The CDR3 length is 17 residues. V dropped 4 bases and J dropped 3; count of bases not matched to a gene: 14. The germline gives CDR1 SEHNR, CDR2 FQNEAQ (reference sequence). The CDR3, as DNA: TGTGCCAGCAGCTCTCAGGACAGGTGGTACTGGGACACTGAAGCTTTCTTT. As protein: CASSSQDRWYWDTEAFF.

This clonotype was seen only a few times. The chain links TRBV7-9 to TRBJ1-3; 8 bases align to TRBD1. Germline V CDR1 and CDR2: SEHNR, FQNEAQ (reference sequence). Trimming took 1 base from V and 6 from J; bases not matched to a gene: 2. CDR3 size: 14 residues. CDR3 in amino acids: CASSLETGANTIYF. DNA of the CDR3: TGTGCCAGCAGCTTAGAGACAGGGGCAAACACCATATATTTT. The full variable domain, in which reference TRBV7-9 and TRBJ1-3 provide the parts outside the CDR3, is DTGVSQNPRHKITKRGQNVTFRCDPISEHNRLYWYRQTLGQGPEFLTYFQNEAQLEKSRLLSDRFSAERPKGSFSTLEIQRTEQGDSAMYLCASSLETGANTIYFGEGSWLTVV.

This clonotype has more than one count but fewer than ten. The rearrangement links TRBV6-2 or TRBV6-3 to TRBJ2-7, with D unresolved. Trimming stripped 5 bases from V and 2 bases from J, with 16 bases between. CDR3 length: 15 residues. Looked up from germline, CDR1 is MNHEY and CDR2 is SVGEGT. CDR3 sequence: CASSHRRGQAYEQYF. CDR3 coding DNA: TGTGCCAGCAGTCATCGACGTGGGCAAGCCTACGAGCAGTACTTC.

This clonotype was observed a handful of times. The rearrangement uses TRBV25-1 and TRBJ2-3; D is unresolved. V lost 10 bases, J lost 0 bases, and 14 bases lay in between. Germline V gene data show CDR1 as MGHDK and CDR2 as SYGVNS. This CDR3 region has 14 residues. For the CDR3, the DNA is TGTGCCACGGCCCCTTTCCCTAGCACAGATACGCAGTATTTT. Its translation: CATAPFPSTDTQYF.

The sample holds many counts of this clonotype. V and J are TRBV5-5 and TRBJ2-7; D tentatively fits TRBD1 or TRBD2 (5 bases each). V gave up 4 bases and J gave up 3 bases, with 11 bases separating them. CDR3 size: 13 residues. Germline V gives CDR1 SGHKS, CDR2 YYEKEE (reference sequence). CDR3: CASSQGRFYEQYV. The DNA for the CDR3 is TGTGCCAGCAGCCAGGGACGTTTCTACGAGCAGTACGTC.

This clonotype was recorded a few times. The rearrangement uses TRBV6-2 or TRBV6-3 and TRBJ1-6, with D unresolved. V dropped 5 bases and J dropped 8 bases, with 16 bases sitting between them. CDR3 length: 15 residues. CDR1 is MNHEY, CDR2 SVGEGT, per germline. DNA of the CDR3: TGTGCCAGCAGTCCAATAGGGATTGGCGATTCACCCCTCCACTTT. The encoded protein is CASSPIGIGDSPLHF.

The chain employs TRBV6-5 and TRBJ2-5; D not certain. V lost 1 base and J 4 bases, leaving 13 bases between the germline ends. In germline, CDR1 is MNHEY, CDR2 SVGAGI. The CDR3 contains 15 residues. The chain's CDR3 is CASSYLRPPPETQYF. The CDR3 DNA reads as TGTGCCAGCAGTTACTTGCGTCCTCCTCCAGAGACCCAGTACTTC.

A few counts support this clonotype. This rearrangement joins TRBV5-1 to TRBJ1-1, with no clear D. The CDR3 consists of 13 residues. Per the germline V gene, CDR1 is SGHRS and CDR2 is YFSETQ. The V end was cut by 4 bases, the J end by 3 bases, with 10 bases between. CDR3 protein: CASSPSVDTEAFF. For the CDR3, the DNA is TGCGCCAGCAGCCCATCAGTAGACACTGAAGCTTTCTTT. Full variable domain (missing parts from reference TRBV5-1 and TRBJ1-1): KAGVTQTPRYLIKTRGQQVTLSCSPISGHRSVSWYQQTPGQGLQFLFEYFSETQRNKGNFPGRFSGRQFSNSRSEMNVSTLELGDSALYLCASSPSVDTEAFFGQGTRLTVV.

The genes are TRBV24-1 and TRBJ1-1; 7 bases fit TRBD1. Germline V CDR1 and CDR2: KGHDR, SFDVKD. J lost 3 bases, V lost 2 bases, and 2 bases had no gene match. This CDR3 contains 14 residues. CDR3 bases: TGTGCCACCAGTGATTCACAGGGGTACACTGAAGCTTTCTTT. The encoded protein is CATSDSQGYTEAFF.